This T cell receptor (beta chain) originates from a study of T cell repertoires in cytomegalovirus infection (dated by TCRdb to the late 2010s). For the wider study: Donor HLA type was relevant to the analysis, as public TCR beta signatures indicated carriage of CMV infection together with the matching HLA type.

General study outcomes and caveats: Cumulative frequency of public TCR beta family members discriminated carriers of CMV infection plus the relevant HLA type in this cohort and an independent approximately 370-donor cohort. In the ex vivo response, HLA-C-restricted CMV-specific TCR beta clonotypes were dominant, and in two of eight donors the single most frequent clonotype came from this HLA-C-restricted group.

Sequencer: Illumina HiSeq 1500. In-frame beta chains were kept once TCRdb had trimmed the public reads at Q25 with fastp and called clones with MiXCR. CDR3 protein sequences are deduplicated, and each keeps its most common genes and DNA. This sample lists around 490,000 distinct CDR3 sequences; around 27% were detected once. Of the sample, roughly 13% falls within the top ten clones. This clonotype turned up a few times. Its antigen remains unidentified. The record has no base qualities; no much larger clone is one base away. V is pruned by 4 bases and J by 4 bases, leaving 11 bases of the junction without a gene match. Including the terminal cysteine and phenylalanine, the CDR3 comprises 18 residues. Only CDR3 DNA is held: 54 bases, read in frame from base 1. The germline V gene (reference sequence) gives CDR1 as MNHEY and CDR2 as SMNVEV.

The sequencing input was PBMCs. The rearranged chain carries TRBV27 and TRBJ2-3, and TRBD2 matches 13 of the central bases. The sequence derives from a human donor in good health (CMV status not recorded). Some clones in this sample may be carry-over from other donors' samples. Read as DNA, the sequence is TGTGCCAGCAGTTCGAGACTAGCGGGAGGCTCCGCCCCAGATACGCAGTATTTT. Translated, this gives CASSSRLAGGSAPDTQYF.